The sequence of this T cell receptor beta chain was determined in a study of human T cells and chemical hapten exposure. Overall study results and limits: Expanded TCRs grouped into significantly more large CDR3 similarity clusters than controls produced.

The germline CDR1 and CDR2 sequences are SGHTA and FQGNSA. The CDR3 loop spans 14 amino acids. With 2 bases removed from V and 4 bases from J, the gap between germline ends came to 11 bases. This sample's time point: pre-sensitization, week 0. As to treatment: therapeutic diphenylcyclopropenone sensitization with weekly scalp DPC. Concerning this clonotype itself: What it binds is unknown.

TCRdb re-called the RACE reads through MiXCR, storing one row per CDR3 protein. The table has under 400,000 distinct CDR3 sequences, approximately 5.1% seen once; the top ten hold just over 2.5%. The receptor was isolated from a woman in her forties or fifties with alopecia areata. Some clones in this sample may be carry-over from other donors' samples. The rearrangement uses TRBV7-2 and TRBJ1-1; D is possibly TRBD1 (6 bases). Sample: whole blood, taken in connection with sensitization to the hapten diphenylcyclopropenone (DPC). CDR3 region: CASSLLGGTTEAFF. CDR3 DNA: TGTGCCAGCAGCTTATTAGGGGGAACCACTGAAGCTTTCTTT.